This T cell receptor beta chain emerged from a study of early T cells in non-severe SARS-CoV-2 infection. Per the germline V gene, CDR1 is SGHNT and CDR2 is YYREEE (reference sequence). After removal of 4 bases from V and 0 bases from J, the junction contained 9 bases not matched to a gene. This CDR3 region has 16 residues. The study, taken as a whole, reports: The matching step, a VDJdb search, favored anti-spike CD8 responses and missed private and CD4 specificities.

This clonotype has just a few counts. No antigen is known for it. Unique molecular identifiers were added to individual cDNA molecules. TCRdb re-derived calls from the 5' RACE reads in MiXCR, one entry per CDR3 protein. The table has about 130,000 distinct CDR3 sequences, 15% seen once. The V call is TRBV5-4, the J call TRBJ1-1, with TRBD1 matching 7 bases. This TCR came from an adult who was a healthcare worker with PCR-confirmed SARS-CoV-2 infection or an uninfected control (not recorded which). Sequencing was done on a sample of whole blood. CDR3 bases: TGTGCCAGCAGCCCCAAACCGACAGGGATGAACACTGAAGCTTTCTTT. It translates to CASSPKPTGMNTEAFF.